This T cell receptor beta chain comes out of a study of T cells in Graves' hyperthyroidism and ophthalmopathy. With respect to this clonotype: The antigen is unknown.

Researchers amplified the TCR beta CDR3 regions from RNA transcripts. Using the HTBI primer set, a first-round RT-PCR was run on the TCR CDR3. TCRdb ran MiXCR on the multiplex PCR reads and lists one entry per CDR3 protein. The table has more than 500,000 distinct CDR3 sequences, roughly 15% seen once. Whole-study results and caveats: The model foresaw ophthalmopathy a median about 6.5 months prior to onset. Blood also showed most of the thyroid clonotypes that were expanded above 0.001.

Inclusion characteristics of ophthalmopathy patients comprised a Clinical Activity Score of at least 3, a NOSPECS grade of at least 4, and duration under 3 months. Uncontrolled infection, other autoimmune disease, pregnancy and lactation each barred patients from inclusion. The V gene's germline CDR1 is SNHLY and CDR2 FYNNEI. The junction had 1 base not matched to a gene; V was cut back by 8 bases and J by 4 bases. This CDR3 is built from 12 residues. The source material was blood. This clonotype was obtained from a woman in her twenties or thirties with Graves' ophthalmopathy. This sequence joins TRBV2 and TRBJ2-2; 7 nucleotides agree with TRBD2. The CDR3: CASGRGTGELFF. In nucleotides, the CDR3 is TGTGCCAGCGGGAGGGGCACCGGGGAGCTGTTTTTT.